What follows are 21 T cell receptor beta chains derived from one specimen sequenced in a study of CD8+ T cells in alopecia areata. In each case, RNA was isolated and then reverse transcribed into cDNA as the sequencing template. The repertoire was sequenced with immunoSEQ multiplex PCR; TCRdb's copy has only in-frame clones and lacks some. The repertoire holds 200,000 to 250,000 clones, under 75% seen once, with around 1.5% in the top ten. Treatment here: oral pan-JAK inhibitor, 5-10 mg twice daily. Sequencing was performed on CD4+ T cells sorted from blood, taken at week 4, from a patient treated with tofacitinib. These receptors were obtained from a human donor with alopecia areata.

The chain recombines TRBV7-2 with TRBJ2-7, with 7 bases matching TRBD1. The V and J ends lost 5 bases and 3 bases, in that order; junction bases with no gene match: 10. This CDR3 is 15 amino acids long. Germline CDR1 is SGHTA and CDR2 is FQGNSA. The CDR3 coding sequence is TGTGCCAGCAGCATAACAGACAGGGAAGGCTACGAGCAGTACTTC. Translating it yields CASSITDREGYEQYF.

This clone turned up a few times. The chain links TRBV4-1 to TRBJ1-2, with TRBD1 identical over 7 bases. The CDR3 runs to 18 residues. J was trimmed by 2 bases and V by 4 bases; bases with no gene match: 16. Germline CDR1 is MGHRA and CDR2 is YSYEKL. CDR3 coding DNA: TGCGCCAGCAGCCCCCCTTTAATGACAGGGAAGTTCAACTATGGCTACACCTTC. Encoded protein: CASSPPLMTGKFNYGYTF.

The genes are TRBV10-3 and TRBJ1-2; D not resolved. V was trimmed by 2 bases and J by 6 bases, leaving 13 bases between them. This CDR3 has 14 amino acids. The germline CDR1 and CDR2 sequences are ENHRY and SYGVKD. CDR3 sequence: CAISERSTSDGYTF. The CDR3 bases are TGTGCCATCAGTGAGAGGTCCACATCGGATGGCTACACCTTC.

V usage is TRBV27 and J usage is TRBJ1-1; no clear D. V dropped 4 bases and J dropped 0 bases, with 6 bases sitting between them. This CDR3 contains 13 residues. Germline CDR1 and CDR2: MNHEY and SMNVEV (reference sequence). CDR3 residues: CASSSAMNTEAFF. As DNA, the CDR3 is TGTGCCAGCAGTTCCGCGATGAACACTGAAGCTTTCTTT.

This chain uses TRBV5-6 with TRBJ2-6; D remains unclear. Trimming left V 4 bases short and J 1 base short, with 9 bases between. CDR3 size: 15 residues. CDR1 is SGHDT and CDR2 is YYEEEE in the germline V gene. This CDR3 is CASSPSGSGANVLTF. In DNA form, the CDR3 reads TGTGCCAGCAGCCCCTCAGGATCTGGGGCCAACGTCCTGACTTTC.

This clone was counted only a few times. V is TRBV7-2 and J is TRBJ1-1; D gene unclear. The CDR3 has 13 amino acids. The V end lost 1 base, the J end lost 4 bases, and 7 bases lay between the germline ends. The germline V gene encodes CDR1 SGHTA and CDR2 FQGNSA. The DNA for the CDR3 is TGTGCCAGCAGCTTAGACCTCCCCACTGAAGCTTTCTTT. Translating it yields CASSLDLPTEAFF.

The gene calls are TRBV30 and TRBJ1-1; TRBD1 agrees at 8 bases. This CDR3 contains 14 residues. The germline gives CDR1 GTSNPN, CDR2 SVGIG (reference sequence). Unmatched junction bases numbered 2, after V lost 0 bases and J lost 2 bases. The CDR3 DNA reads TGTGCCTGGAGTGTGGGACAGGCTAACACTGAAGCTTTCTTT. This encodes CAWSVGQANTEAFF.

The V gene is TRBV20-1, the J gene TRBJ2-5; D is perhaps TRBD1 (6 bases). The CDR3 is made up of 11 amino acids. CDR1 is DFQATT, CDR2 SNEGSKA, per germline (reference sequence). Trimming took off 5 bases at V and 2 bases at J, with 6 bases between the two ends. Written as DNA, the CDR3 is TGCAGTGCTGGGACACAAGAGACCCAGTACTTC. It specifies CSAGTQETQYF.

This clone has more than one count but fewer than ten. The gene calls are TRBV29-1 and TRBJ2-7; no clear D gene. The germline V and J ends were trimmed by 3 bases and 6 bases, with 9 bases remaining between them. This CDR3 contains 11 residues. Germline V gene data show CDR1 as SQVTM and CDR2 as ANQGSEA. The chain's CDR3 is CSVELQTEQYF. In DNA, the CDR3 is TGCAGCGTTGAGCTCCAGACCGAGCAGTACTTC.

This clone was observed a few times. V is TRBV4-1 and J is TRBJ1-1, with D tentatively TRBD1 (5 bases). Germline-derived CDR1 and CDR2 are MGHRA and YSYEKL. This CDR3 region has 15 residues. V was trimmed by 0 bases and J by 1 base, leaving 9 bases between them. CDR3 bases: TGCGCCAGCAGCCAAGATAGGCAGGGGAACACTGAAGCTTTCTTT. It translates to CASSQDRQGNTEAFF.

This chain links TRBV2 with TRBJ2-5; maybe TRBD2 (5 bases). Trimming cost V 3 bases and J 5 bases, with 13 bases left between them. Germline assignment: CDR1 SNHLY and CDR2 FYNNEI. The CDR3 contains 14 residues. This chain's CDR3 is CASSDRLARETQYF. CDR3 nucleotides: TGTGCCAGCAGTGATCGGCTAGCTCGTGAGACCCAGTACTTC.

The chain recombines TRBV30 with TRBJ1-2, with TRBD1 matching over 11 bases. After removal of 0 bases from V and 8 bases from J, the junction contained 2 bases not matched to a gene. This CDR3 is built from 13 residues. Germline values: CDR1 GTSNPN, CDR2 SVGIG (reference sequence). CDR3 DNA sequence: TGTGCCTGGAGTGTAGGACAGGGGGCAGGCTACACCTTC. As protein: CAWSVGQGAGYTF.

The chain joins TRBV7-9 to TRBJ2-7; possibly TRBD1 for D (6 bases). Germline-derived CDR1 and CDR2 are SEHNR and FQNEAQ (reference sequence). V lost 2 bases and J lost 5, with 10 bases in between. There are 13 residues in the CDR3. The CDR3 loop reads CASSLQGTHEQYF. CDR3 coding DNA: TGTGCCAGCAGCTTACAGGGGACCCACGAGCAGTACTTC.

This clone was found a few times. The chain joins TRBV5-1 to TRBJ1-5; 10 positions agree with TRBD1. Germline loops: CDR1 SGHRS, CDR2 YFSETQ. The CDR3 length is 14 residues. Trimming removed 4 bases from V and 7 bases from J; junction bases left unmatched: 5. CDR3 protein: CASSPGTGEQPQHF. CDR3 coding DNA: TGCGCCAGCAGCCCTGGGACAGGGGAACAGCCCCAGCATTTT. The full variable domain, completed using reference TRBV5-1 and TRBJ1-5, is KAGVTQTPRYLIKTRGQQVTLSCSPISGHRSVSWYQQTPGQGLQFLFEYFSETQRNKGNFPGRFSGRQFSNSRSEMNVSTLELGDSALYLCASSPGTGEQPQHFGDGTRLSIL.

V usage is TRBV30 and J usage is TRBJ2-1; 7 bases agree with TRBD2. V lost 0 bases to trimming and J lost 15 bases; unmatched junction nucleotides: 8. The CDR3 extends over 12 amino acids. Looked up from germline, CDR1 is GTSNPN and CDR2 is SVGIG (reference sequence). The CDR3 reads CAWSVPRGNPFF. CDR3 sequence (DNA): TGTGCCTGGAGTGTACCGCGGGGGAACCCGTTCTTC.

The chain joins TRBV5-1 to TRBJ2-7; possible D gene TRBD1, 5 bases. V lost 0 bases and J 0 bases, leaving 7 bases between the germline ends. This CDR3 contains 14 residues. Germline loops: CDR1 SGHRS, CDR2 YFSETQ. The CDR3 loop is CASSLVTGSYEQYF. The CDR3 DNA reads as TGCGCCAGCAGCTTGGTAACAGGCTCCTACGAGCAGTACTTC.

This clone was detected only once. The chain carries TRBV7-2 and TRBJ2-6; D call uncertain. V lost 4 bases to trimming and J lost 0 bases, with 4 bases between them. Germline assignment: CDR1 SGHTA and CDR2 FQGNSA. The CDR3 extends over 14 amino acids. CDR3 amino acids: CASSSVSGANVLTF. CDR3 nucleotides: TGTGCCAGCAGCTCAGTCTCTGGGGCCAACGTCCTGACTTTC. The variable domain in full, with the rest retrieved from reference TRBV7-2 and TRBJ2-6, is GAGVSQSPSNKVTEKGKDVELRCDPISGHTALYWYRQSLGQGLEFLIYFQGNSAPDKSGLPSDRFSAERTGGSVSTLTIQRTQQEDSAVYLCASSSVSGANVLTFGAGSRLTVL.

V gene TRBV4-3 combines with J gene TRBJ2-4; D is uncertain. CDR1 is LGHNA and CDR2 is YSLEER in the germline V gene. With 0 bases removed from V and 0 bases from J, the gap between germline ends came to 21 bases. CDR3 length: 20 amino acids. In DNA form, the CDR3 reads TGCGCCAGCAGCCAAGACTTTGTACAGTCTCACCGACTAGCCAAAAACATTCAGTACTTC. This translates into CASSQDFVQSHRLAKNIQYF.

This clone was detected a few times. V is TRBV4-3 and J is TRBJ2-3; D gene uncertain. Germline V gene data show CDR1 as LGHNA and CDR2 as YSLEER. V lost 0 bases to trimming and J lost 2 bases, with 12 bases between them. The CDR3 spans 16 residues. CDR3 nucleotide sequence: TGCGCCAGCAGCCAAGAGTCACGTGGTACCACAGATACGCAGTATTTT. Residues: CASSQESRGTTDTQYF.

The rearrangement uses TRBV6-1 and TRBJ1-1; D is perhaps TRBD1 (5 bases). CDR1 MNHNS and CDR2 SASEGT come from the germline V gene. Trimming took off 7 bases at V and 5 bases at J, with 14 bases between the two ends. This CDR3 spans 13 amino acids. This CDR3 reads CASTRDPATEAFF. The CDR3 DNA follows: TGTGCCAGCACCCGGGACCCGGCGACTGAAGCTTTCTTT.

The chain couples TRBV30 to TRBJ2-4; 8 bases are shared with TRBD1. CDR1 GTSNPN and CDR2 SVGIG come from the germline V gene (reference sequence). This CDR3 contains 12 residues. Trimming cost V 1 base and J 7 bases; bases outside gene matches: 0. The DNA for the CDR3 is TGTGCCTGGAGTGGACAGGGGAACATTCAGTACTTC. This encodes CAWSGQGNIQYF.